Described below is a single T cell receptor (beta chain) sequence and its context. TCRdb keeps only in-frame clones here, not all; method: immunoSEQ multiplex PCR. The sample has roughly 100,000 clones, over 85% seen once. The data derive from a study of OX40 agonist ivuxolimab in advanced cancers. The overall study: Among those enrolled, mean age was around 55 years (range roughly 23 to 79) and about 82% were male.

The CDR3 length is 14 residues. Per germline, CDR1 LGHNA and CDR2 YSLEER. Trimming took off 1 base at V and 1 base at J, with 7 bases between the two ends. The origin of this receptor is an adult with an advanced solid tumor such as melanoma, head and neck, liver or kidney cancer. V usage is TRBV4-3 and J usage is TRBJ1-1, with D uncertain. Source: CD4+ or CD8+ T cells sorted from blood, taken in a trial of the OX40 agonist ivuxolimab. The DNA of the CDR3 is TGCGCCAGCAGCCAAGGCACAGCGAACACTGAAGCTTTCTTT. Translation: CASSQGTANTEAFF.